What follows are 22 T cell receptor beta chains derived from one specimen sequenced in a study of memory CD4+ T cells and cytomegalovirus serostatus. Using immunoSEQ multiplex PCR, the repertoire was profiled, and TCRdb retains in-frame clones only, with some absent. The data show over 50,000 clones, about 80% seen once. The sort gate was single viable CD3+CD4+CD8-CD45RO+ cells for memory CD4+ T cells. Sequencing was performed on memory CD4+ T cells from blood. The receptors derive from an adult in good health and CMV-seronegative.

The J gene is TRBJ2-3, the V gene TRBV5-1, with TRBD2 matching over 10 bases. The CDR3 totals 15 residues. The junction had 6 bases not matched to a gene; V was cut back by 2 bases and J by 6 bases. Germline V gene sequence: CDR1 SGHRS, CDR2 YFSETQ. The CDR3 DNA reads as TGCGCCAGCAGCTTAGCGGGGGGGCCTCAGGATACGCAGTATTTT. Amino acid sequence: CASSLAGGPQDTQYF.

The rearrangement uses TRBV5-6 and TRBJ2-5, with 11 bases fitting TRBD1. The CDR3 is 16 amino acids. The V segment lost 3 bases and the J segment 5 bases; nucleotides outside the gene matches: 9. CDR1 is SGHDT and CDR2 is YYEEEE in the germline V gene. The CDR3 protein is CASSSRGQGATETQYF. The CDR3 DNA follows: TGTGCCAGCAGCTCGAGAGGACAGGGGGCGACGGAGACCCAGTACTTC.

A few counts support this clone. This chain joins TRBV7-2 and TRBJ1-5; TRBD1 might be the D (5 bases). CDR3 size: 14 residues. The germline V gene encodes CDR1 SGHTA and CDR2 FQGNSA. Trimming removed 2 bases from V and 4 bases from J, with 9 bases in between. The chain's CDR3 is CASSLRQGNQPQHF. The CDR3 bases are TGTGCCAGCAGCTTAAGGCAGGGTAATCAGCCCCAGCATTTT.

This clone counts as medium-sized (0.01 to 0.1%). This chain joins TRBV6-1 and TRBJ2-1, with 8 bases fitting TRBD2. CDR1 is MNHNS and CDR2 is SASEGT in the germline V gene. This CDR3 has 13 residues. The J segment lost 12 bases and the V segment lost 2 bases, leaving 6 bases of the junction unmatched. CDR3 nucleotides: TGTGCCAGCAGTGAACGGGAGGGCCTTCCGCAGTTCTTC. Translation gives CASSEREGLPQFF.

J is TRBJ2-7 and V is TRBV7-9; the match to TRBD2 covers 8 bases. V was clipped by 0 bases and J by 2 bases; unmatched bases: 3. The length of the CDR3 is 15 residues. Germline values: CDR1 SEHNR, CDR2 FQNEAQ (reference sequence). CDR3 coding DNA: TGTGCCAGCAGCTTAGCGGGTAGCGGGACCTACGAGCAGTACTTC. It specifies CASSLAGSGTYEQYF.

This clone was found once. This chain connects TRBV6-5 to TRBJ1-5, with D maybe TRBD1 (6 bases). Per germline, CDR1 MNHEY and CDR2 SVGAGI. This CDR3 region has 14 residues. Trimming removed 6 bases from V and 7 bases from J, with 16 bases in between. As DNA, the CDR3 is TGTGCCAGCAGCCCTACAGGGTCCGGGCAGCCCCAGCATTTT. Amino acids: CASSPTGSGQPQHF.

CDR3 loop: CASSFGPKETQYF. CDR3 in DNA: TGTGCCAGCAGCTTTGGTCCTAAAGAGACCCAGTACTTC. V and J are TRBV7-6 and TRBJ2-5, with unresolved D. CDR1 and CDR2 from the germline V gene are SGHVS and FNYEAQ. The CDR3 totals 13 residues. Trimming cost V 3 bases and J 3 bases, with 8 bases left between them.

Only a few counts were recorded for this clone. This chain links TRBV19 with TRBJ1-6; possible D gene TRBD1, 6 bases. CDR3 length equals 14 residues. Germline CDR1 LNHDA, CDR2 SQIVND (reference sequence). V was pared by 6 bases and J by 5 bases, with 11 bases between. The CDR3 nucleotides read TGTGCCAGTAGCCCCCGGACAGATAATTCACCCCTCCACTTT. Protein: CASSPRTDNSPLHF.

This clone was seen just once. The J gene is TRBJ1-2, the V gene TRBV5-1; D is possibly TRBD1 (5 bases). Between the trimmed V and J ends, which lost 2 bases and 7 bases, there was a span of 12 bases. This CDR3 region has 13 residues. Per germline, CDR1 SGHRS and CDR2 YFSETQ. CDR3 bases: TGCGCCAGCAGCTTCAGGGTAGGCGGTGGCTACACCTTC. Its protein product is CASSFRVGGGYTF.

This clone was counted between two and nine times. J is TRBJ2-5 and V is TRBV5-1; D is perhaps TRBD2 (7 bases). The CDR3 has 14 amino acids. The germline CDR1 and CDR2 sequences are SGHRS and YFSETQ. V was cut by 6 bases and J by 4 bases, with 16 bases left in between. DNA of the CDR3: TGCGCCAGCACGGGGGGCGCCTGGGGAGAGACCCAGTACTTC. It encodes CASTGGAWGETQYF.

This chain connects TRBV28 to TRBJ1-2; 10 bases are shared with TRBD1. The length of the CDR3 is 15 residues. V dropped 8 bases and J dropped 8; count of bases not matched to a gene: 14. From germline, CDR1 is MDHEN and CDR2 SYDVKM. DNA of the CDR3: TGTGCCAGCTGGCGGGACAGGGGTCTCTATCTAGGCTACACCTTC. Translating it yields CASWRDRGLYLGYTF.

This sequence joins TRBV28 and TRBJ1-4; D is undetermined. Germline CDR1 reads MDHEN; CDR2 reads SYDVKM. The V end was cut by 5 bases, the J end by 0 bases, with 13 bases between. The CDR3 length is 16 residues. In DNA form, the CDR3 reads TGTGCCAGCAGTCAATACACACCGGCAACTAATGAAAAACTGTTTTTT. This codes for CASSQYTPATNEKLFF.

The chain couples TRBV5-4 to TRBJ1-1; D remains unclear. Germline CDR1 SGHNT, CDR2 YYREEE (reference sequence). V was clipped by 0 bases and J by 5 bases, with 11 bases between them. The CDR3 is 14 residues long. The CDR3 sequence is CASSLVASRTEAFF. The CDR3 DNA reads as TGTGCCAGCAGCTTGGTAGCGTCGAGAACTGAAGCTTTCTTT. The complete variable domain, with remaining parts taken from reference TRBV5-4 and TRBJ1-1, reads ETGVTQSPTHLIKTRGQQVTLRCSSQSGHNTVSWYQQALGQGPQFIFQYYREEENGRGNFPPRFSGLQFPNYSSELNVNALELDDSALYLCASSLVASRTEAFFGQGTRLTVV.

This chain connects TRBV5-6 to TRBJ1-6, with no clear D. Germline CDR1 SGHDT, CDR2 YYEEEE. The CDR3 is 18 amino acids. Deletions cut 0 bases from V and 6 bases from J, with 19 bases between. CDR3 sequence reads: CASSLGRTALTANSPLHF. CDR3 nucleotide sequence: TGTGCCAGCAGCTTGGGCCGAACTGCTCTTACAGCTAATTCACCCCTCCACTTT.

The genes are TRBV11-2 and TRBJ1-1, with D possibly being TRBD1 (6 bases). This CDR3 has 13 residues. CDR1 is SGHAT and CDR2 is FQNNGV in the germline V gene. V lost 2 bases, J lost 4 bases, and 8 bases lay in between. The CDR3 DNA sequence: TGTGCCAGCAGCTTACAGGGGATCACTGAAGCTTTCTTT. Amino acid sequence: CASSLQGITEAFF.

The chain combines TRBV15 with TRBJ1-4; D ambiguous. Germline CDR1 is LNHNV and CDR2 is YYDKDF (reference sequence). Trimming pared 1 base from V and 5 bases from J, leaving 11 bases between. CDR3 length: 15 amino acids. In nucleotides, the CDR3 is TGTGCCACCAGCAGAGCAAGGCGCCTAAATGAAAAACTGTTTTTT. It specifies CATSRARRLNEKLFF.

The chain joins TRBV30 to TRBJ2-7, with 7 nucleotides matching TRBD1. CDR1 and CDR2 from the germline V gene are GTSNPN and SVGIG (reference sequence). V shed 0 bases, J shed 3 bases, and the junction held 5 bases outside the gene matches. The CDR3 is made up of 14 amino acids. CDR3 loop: CAWSVLGGRYEQYF. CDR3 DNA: TGTGCCTGGAGTGTACTAGGGGGCCGCTACGAGCAGTACTTC.

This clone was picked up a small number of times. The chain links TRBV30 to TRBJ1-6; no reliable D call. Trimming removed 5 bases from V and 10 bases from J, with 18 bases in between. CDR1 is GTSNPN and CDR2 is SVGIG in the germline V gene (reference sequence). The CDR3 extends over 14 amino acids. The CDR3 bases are TGTGCCTGGGCTGAGGCGGGAGTGGCGTCACCCCTCCACTTT. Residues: CAWAEAGVASPLHF.

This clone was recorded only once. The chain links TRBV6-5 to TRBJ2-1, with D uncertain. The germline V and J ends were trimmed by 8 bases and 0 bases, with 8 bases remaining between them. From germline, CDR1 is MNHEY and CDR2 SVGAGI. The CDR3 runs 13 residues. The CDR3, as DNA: TGTGCCAGCGGGTTCAGCTCCTACAATGAGCAGTTCTTC. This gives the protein CASGFSSYNEQFF.

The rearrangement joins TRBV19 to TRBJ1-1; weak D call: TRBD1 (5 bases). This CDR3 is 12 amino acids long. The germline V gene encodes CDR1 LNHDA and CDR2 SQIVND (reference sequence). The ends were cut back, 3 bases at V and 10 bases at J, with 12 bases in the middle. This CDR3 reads CASSIIGGGAFF. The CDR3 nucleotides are TGTGCCAGTAGTATCATTGGCGGGGGAGCTTTCTTT.

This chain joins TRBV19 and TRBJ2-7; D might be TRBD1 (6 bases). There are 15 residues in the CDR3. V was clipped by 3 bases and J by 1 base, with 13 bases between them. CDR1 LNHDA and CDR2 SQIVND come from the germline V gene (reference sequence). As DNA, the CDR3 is TGTGCCAGTAGTATGACCAGGGGCGTTTCCTACGAGCAGTACTTC. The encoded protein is CASSMTRGVSYEQYF.

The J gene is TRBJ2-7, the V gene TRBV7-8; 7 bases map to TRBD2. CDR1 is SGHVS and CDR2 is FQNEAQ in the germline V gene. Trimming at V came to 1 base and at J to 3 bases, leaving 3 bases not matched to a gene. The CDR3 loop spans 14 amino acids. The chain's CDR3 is CASSLVGTNYEQYF. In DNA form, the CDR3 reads TGTGCCAGCAGCTTAGTGGGGACTAACTACGAGCAGTACTTC.